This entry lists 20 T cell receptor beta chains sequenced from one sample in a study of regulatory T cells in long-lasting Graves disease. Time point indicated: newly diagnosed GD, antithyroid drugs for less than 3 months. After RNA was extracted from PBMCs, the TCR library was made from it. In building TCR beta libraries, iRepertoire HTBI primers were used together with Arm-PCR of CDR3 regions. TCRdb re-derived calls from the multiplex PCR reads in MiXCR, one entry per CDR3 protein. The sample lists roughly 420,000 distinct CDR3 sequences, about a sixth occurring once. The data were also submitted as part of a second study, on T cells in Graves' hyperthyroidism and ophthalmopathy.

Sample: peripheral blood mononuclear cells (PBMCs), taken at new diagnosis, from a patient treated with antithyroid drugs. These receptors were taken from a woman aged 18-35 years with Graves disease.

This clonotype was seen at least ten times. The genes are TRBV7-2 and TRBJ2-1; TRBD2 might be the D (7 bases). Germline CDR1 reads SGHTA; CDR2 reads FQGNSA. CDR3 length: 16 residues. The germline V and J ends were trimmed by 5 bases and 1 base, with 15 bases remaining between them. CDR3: CASSAAGALSYNEQFF. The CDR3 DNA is TGTGCCAGCAGCGCGGCGGGGGCGCTTTCCTACAATGAGCAGTTCTTC.

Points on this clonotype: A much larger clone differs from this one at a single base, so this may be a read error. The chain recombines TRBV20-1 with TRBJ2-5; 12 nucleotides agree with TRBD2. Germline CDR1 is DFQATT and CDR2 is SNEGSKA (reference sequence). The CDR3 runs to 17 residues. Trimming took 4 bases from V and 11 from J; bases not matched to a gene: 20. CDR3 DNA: TGCAGTGCTATGCCGGGACTAGCGGGCCTACCTTACAATGAGCAGTACTTC. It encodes CSAMPGLAGLPYNEQYF.

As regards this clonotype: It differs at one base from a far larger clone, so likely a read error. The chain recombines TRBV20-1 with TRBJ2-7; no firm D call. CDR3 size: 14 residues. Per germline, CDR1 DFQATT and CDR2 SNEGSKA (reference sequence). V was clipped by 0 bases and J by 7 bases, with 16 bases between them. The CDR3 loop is CSARDWSRYNEQYF. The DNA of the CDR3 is TGCAGTGCTAGAGATTGGAGTCGGTACAATGAGCAGTACTTC.

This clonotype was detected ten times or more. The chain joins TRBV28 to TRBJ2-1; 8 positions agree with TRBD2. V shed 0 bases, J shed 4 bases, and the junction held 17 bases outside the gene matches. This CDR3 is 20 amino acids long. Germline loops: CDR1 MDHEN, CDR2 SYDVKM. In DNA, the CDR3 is TGTGCCAGCAGTTTATGGGCCCTTCTAGCGGGTGTTGAGGGTTACAATGAGCAGTTCTTC. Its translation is CASSLWALLAGVEGYNEQFF.

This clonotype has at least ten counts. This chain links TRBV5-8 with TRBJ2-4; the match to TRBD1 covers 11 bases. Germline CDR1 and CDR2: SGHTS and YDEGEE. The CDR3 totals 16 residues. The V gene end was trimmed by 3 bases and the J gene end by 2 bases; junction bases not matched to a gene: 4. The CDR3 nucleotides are TGTGCCAGCAGCTACCGGGACAGGGGGTCCAAAAACATTCAGTACTTC. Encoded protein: CASSYRDRGSKNIQYF. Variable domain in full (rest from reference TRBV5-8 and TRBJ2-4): EAGVTQSPTHLIKTRGQQATLRCSPISGHTSVYWYQQALGLGLQFLLWYDEGEERNRGNFPPRFSGRQFPNYSSELNVNALELEDSALYLCASSYRDRGSKNIQYFGAGTRLSVL.

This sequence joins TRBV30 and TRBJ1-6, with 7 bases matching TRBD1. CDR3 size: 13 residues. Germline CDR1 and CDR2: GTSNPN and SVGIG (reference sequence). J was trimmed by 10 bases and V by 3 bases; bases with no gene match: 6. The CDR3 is CAWRRTGGSPLHF. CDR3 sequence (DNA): TGTGCCTGGAGGCGGACAGGAGGGTCACCCCTCCACTTT.

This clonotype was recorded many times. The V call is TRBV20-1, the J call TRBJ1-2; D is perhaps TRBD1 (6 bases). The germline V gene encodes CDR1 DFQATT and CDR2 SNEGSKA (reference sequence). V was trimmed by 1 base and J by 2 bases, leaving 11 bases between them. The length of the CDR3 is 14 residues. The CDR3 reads CSARVEDRNYGYTF. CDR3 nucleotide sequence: TGCAGTGCTAGAGTAGAGGACAGAAACTATGGCTACACCTTC.

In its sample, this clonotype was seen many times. The CDR3 protein is CASSLDPLYEQYF. The CDR3 nucleotides read TGTGCCAGCAGCTTAGATCCCCTATACGAGCAGTACTTC. The chain has TRBV7-9 and TRBJ2-7; no clear D. From germline, CDR1 is SEHNR and CDR2 FQNEAQ (reference sequence). The CDR3 is 13 residues long. Trimming removed 1 base from V and 4 bases from J, with 8 bases in between.

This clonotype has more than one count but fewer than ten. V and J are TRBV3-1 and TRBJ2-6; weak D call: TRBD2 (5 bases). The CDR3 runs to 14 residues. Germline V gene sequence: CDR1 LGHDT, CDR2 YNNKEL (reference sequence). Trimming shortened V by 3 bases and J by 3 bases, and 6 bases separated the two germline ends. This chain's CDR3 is CASSQSGGANVLTF. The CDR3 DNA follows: TGTGCCAGCAGCCAGAGCGGTGGGGCCAACGTCCTGACTTTC.

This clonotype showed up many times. As DNA, the CDR3 is TGCGCCAGCAGCTTGGAGGGCGTTCGTACTGAAGCTTTCTTT. This translates into CASSLEGVRTEAFF. The chain links TRBV5-1 to TRBJ1-1, with D unresolved. The germline V gene encodes CDR1 SGHRS and CDR2 YFSETQ. Trimming left V 0 bases short and J 5 bases short, with 11 bases between. The CDR3 runs to 14 residues.

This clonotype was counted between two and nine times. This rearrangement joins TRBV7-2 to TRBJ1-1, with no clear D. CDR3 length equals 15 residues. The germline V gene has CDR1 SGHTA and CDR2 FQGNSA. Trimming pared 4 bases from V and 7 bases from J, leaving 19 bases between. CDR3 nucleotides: TGTGCCAGCAGCTCCACCGGGCCCCGGCCGGGTGAAGCTTTCTTT. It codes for CASSSTGPRPGEAFF.

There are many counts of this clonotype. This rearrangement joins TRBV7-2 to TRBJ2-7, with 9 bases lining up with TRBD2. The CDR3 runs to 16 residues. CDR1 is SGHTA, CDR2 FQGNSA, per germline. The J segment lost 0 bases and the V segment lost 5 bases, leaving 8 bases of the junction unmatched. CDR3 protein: CASSPSPGLASYEQYF. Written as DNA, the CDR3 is TGTGCCAGCAGCCCATCACCGGGACTAGCCTCCTACGAGCAGTACTTC.

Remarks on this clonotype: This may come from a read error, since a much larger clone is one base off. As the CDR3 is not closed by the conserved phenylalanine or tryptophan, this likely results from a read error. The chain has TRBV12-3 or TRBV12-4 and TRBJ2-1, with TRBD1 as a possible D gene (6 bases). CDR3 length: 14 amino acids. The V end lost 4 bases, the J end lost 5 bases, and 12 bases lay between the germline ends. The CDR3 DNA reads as TGTGCCAGCAGTTCGGGGACAAGGAACAATGAGCAGTTCGTC. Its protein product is CASSSGTRNNEQFV.

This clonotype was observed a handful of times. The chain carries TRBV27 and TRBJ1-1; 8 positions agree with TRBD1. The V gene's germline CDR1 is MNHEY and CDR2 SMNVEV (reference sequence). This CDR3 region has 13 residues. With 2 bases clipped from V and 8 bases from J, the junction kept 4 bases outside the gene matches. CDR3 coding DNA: TGTGCCAGCAGTTTAGGGGGACAGGCGGAAGCTTTCTTT. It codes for CASSLGGQAEAFF.

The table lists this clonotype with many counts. DNA of the CDR3: TGTGCCAGCAGTTTTAGTTACAGTCAAGAGACCCAGTACTTC. Its translation: CASSFSYSQETQYF. The chain links TRBV28 to TRBJ2-5; no clear D gene. V lost 3 bases, J lost 2 bases, and 10 bases lay in between. The CDR3 is made up of 14 amino acids. Germline V gene data show CDR1 as MDHEN and CDR2 as SYDVKM.

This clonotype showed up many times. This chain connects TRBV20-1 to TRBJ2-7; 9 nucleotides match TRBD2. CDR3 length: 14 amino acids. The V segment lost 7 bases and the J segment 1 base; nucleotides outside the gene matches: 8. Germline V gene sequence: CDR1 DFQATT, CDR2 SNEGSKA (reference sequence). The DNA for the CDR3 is TGCAGTGGGACACGGACTAGCGCTTCCTACGAGCAGTACTTC. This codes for CSGTRTSASYEQYF.

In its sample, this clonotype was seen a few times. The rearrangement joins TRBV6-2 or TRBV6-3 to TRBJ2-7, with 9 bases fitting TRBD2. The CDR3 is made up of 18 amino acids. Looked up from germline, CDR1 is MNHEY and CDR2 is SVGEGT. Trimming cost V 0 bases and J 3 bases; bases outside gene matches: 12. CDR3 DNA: TGTGCCAGCAGTTACTCGACTGTTCCTAGCGGGACTAGCTACGAGCAGTACTTC. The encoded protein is CASSYSTVPSGTSYEQYF.

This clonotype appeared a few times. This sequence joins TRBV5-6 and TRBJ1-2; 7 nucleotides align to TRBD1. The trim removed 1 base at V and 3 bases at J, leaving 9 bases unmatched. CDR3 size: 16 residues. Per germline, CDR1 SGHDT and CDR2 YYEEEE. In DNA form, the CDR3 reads TGTGCCAGCAGCTTGTCCCGGACAGGCACTCACTATGGCTACACCTTC. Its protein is CASSLSRTGTHYGYTF.

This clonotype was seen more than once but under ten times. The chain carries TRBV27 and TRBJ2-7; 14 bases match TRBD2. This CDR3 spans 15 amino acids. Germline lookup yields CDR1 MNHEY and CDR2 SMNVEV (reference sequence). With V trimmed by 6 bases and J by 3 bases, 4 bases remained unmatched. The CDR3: CASRETSGRVYEQYF. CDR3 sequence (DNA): TGTGCCAGCAGGGAGACTAGCGGGAGGGTCTACGAGCAGTACTTC.

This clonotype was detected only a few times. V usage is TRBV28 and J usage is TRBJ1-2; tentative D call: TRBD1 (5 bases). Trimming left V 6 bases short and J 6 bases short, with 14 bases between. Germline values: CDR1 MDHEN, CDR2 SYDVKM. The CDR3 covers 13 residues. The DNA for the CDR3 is TGTGCCAGCAGAATGCAGGGTGGGGATGGCTACACCTTC. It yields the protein CASRMQGGDGYTF.